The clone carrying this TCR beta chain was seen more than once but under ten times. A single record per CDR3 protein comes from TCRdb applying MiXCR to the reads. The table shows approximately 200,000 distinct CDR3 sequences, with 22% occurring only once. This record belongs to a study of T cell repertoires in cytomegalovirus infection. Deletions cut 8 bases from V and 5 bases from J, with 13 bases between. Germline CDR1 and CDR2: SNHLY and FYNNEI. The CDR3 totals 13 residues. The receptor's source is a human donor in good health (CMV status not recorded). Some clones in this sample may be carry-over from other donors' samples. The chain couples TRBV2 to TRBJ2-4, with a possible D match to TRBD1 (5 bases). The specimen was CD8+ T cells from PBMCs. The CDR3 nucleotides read TGTGCCAGCGTCTCCTCGACAGAAAACATTCAGTACTTC. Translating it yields CASVSSTENIQYF.